The T cell receptor (beta chain) described here comes from a study of blood T cell repertoires in COVID-19. The germline V gene encodes CDR1 MNHEY and CDR2 SMNVEV (reference sequence). Trimming left V 1 base short and J 8 bases short, with 5 bases between. The CDR3 runs to 11 residues. As originally analysed: Reference gene primers were amplified, and this amplification served to estimate nucleated cell counts. TCRdb's copy holds only in-frame clones and misses some; the assay was immunoSEQ multiplex PCR. That table furnishes V, J and clone size, whereas the DNA furnished D and trimming. The sample carries about 230,000 clones, about four fifths recorded once.

The chain has TRBV27 and TRBJ1-1; D uncertain. This clonotype originated in a woman of 80 years or more with COVID-19, enrolled during active disease. The sample consisted of peripheral blood. The CDR3 DNA sequence: TGTGCCAGCAGTTTATACGGGGAAGCTTTCTTT. Translated, it gives CASSLYGEAFF.